This T cell receptor (beta chain) derives from a study of T-cell reconstitution after alpha-beta-depleted transplantation in children. Unique molecular identifiers were used in preparing the TCRbeta library. Each CDR3 protein gets one entry after TCRdb re-called the PCR reads with MiXCR. The table lists under 250,000 distinct CDR3 sequences, 5.5% to 7% of them singletons, with around 5% in the top ten. CDR3 size: 16 residues. Germline V lookup: CDR1 SEHNR, CDR2 FQNEAQ (reference sequence). V gave up 5 bases and J gave up 2 bases, with 17 bases separating them. This clonotype appeared many times. The chain recombines TRBV7-9 with TRBJ2-3, with no clear D. This TCR derives from a boy between 2 and 10 years old with acute lymphoblastic leukemia, due to receive a stem cell transplant. The sample here was PBMCs, taken before TCRalphabeta/CD19-depleted stem cell transplant. CDR3 region: CASSGNFRLNTDTQYF. CDR3 bases: TGTGCCAGCAGCGGCAACTTCCGCCTTAACACAGATACGCAGTATTTT.